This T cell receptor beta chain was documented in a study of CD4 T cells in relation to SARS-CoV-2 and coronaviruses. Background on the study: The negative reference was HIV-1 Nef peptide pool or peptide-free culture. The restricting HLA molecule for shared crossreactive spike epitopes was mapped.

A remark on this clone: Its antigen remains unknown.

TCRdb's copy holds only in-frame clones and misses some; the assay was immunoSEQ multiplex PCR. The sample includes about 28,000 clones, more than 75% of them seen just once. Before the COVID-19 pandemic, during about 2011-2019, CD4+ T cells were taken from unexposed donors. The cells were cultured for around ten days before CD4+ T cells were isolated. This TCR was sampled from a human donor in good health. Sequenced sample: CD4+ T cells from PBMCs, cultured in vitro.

CDR3: CATRGGQTDTQYF. In DNA, the CDR3 is TGCGCCACTCGGGGGGGGCAAACAGATACGCAGTATTTT. The V and J genes are TRBV10-2 and TRBJ2-3; 8 bases are shared with TRBD2. The ends lost 10 bases at V and 3 bases at J; junction bases unmatched: 6. This CDR3 is 13 amino acids long. Per germline, CDR1 WSHSY and CDR2 SAAADI.